This TCR beta chain stems from a study of cytomegalovirus exposure and HLA in healthy donors (dated by TCRdb to the late 2010s). Regarding the complete study: According to an earlier analysis of 587 of the donors, about 179 million T cells yielded 117 million unique TCR beta sequences and approximately 300 Gb of sequence data. The aim of the study was to test whether cataloging public T cell receptors could identify signatures of past pathogen exposure. An earlier analysis of about 620 of the donors applied high-throughput TCR beta sequencing to assess whether each TCR beta V gene segment acted as functional or pseudogenic. An early release covering roughly 640 HLA-typed donors comprised about 320 gigabases of sequencing data and 65 million to 100 million unique TCR sequences. Because of strong linkage in the cohort, roughly 5 DR-DQ haplotypes were treated as single units for association and clustering. A later analysis re-examined previously published TCR beta repertoires from 610 or so donors and added high-resolution HLA genotyping to investigate patterns of TCR occurrence. The number of donors typed differed by locus, with roughly 620-630 for A, B, C, DRB1 and DQB1, around 560 for DQA1, 600 to 610 for DPA1, and some 440 for DPB1. A separate validation cohort of about 110 different subjects was used in addition to the approximately 640-subject first cohort. Using immunosequencing, the study profiled T cell repertoires from some 670 subjects and related those repertoires to cytomegalovirus serostatus. Among 398 genotyped donors of the cohort, an average of approximately 250,000 unique TCR beta nucleotide sequences were sequenced per donor, roughly 20% of them non-productive. In a later genetic analysis, genome-wide SNP genotypes for about 65% of the roughly 670 donors were used, and that subset was treated as a discovery cohort. Donor age, sex, ethnicity and CMV serostatus were compiled alongside the repertoire data. All discovery cohort repertoires had been generated on a single sequencing platform. Of the 398 genotyped donors, 65% to 90% were placed in the genetic ancestry cluster associated with self-reported Caucasian donors. The study combined high-throughput TCR immunosequencing, statistical association of individual TCRs with disease status, and machine learning to predict cytomegalovirus infection status. Rather than using new phenotypic data, the later analysis identified candidate immune exposures from TCR beta sequences and from how often those sequences occurred across donors. HLA typing included class I and class II loci at four-digit resolution.

Library generation was performed with the immunoSEQ multiplex PCR assay. For the multiplex PCR, a mixture combining 60 forward primers for TCR Vbeta segments and 13 reverse primers for TCR Jbeta segments was used. The CDR3 region of rearranged TCR beta genes was amplified from genomic DNA by a multiplex PCR assay. On the Illumina HiSeq System, the amplified TCR beta libraries were sequenced as 87-base-pair reads. In the paper's pipeline: Across the 600 to 700 repertoires, a later analysis counted roughly 77 million unique TCR beta chains, roughly 11 million of which were shared by at least two donors. Raw reads were error-corrected and collapsed into unique sequences with a nearest-neighbor algorithm that merged closely related sequences to remove PCR and sequencing errors. CDR3 sequences were aligned to IMGT reference sequences to assign V, D and J gene segments. For a sequence to be retained, at least a six-nucleotide match to both a V gene segment and a J gene segment was required. Rearrangements were called productive when the CDR3 lacked stop codons and stayed in frame with V and J; all others were non-productive. Following IMGT convention, CDR3 was defined as the stretch from the second conserved V-encoded cysteine to the conserved J-encoded phenylalanine. Sequences without an unambiguous match to a single V gene segment were excluded from the earlier analysis of several hundred of the donors. An earlier analysis of a few hundred of the donors classified V segments as functional when productive rearrangements were above 56.7% and as segregating when the standard deviation between donors was above 5%. A statistical classification framework was built for diagnosing cytomegalovirus status from the catalog of TCR beta chain sequences. In a later analysis, V and J genes were assigned by comparing TCR nucleotide sequences against IMGT/GENE-DB human TR gene sequences. The TCRdist pipeline was used in a later analysis to assign CDR3 sequences and most-parsimonious VDJ recombination scenarios. A later analysis defined each TCR beta chain by its CDR3 amino acid sequence plus V-gene family, and excluded reads lacking a unique V-gene family. A later analysis removed over 500 highly shared, low-generation-probability nucleotide sequences to deal with suspected cross-contamination and a sequencing artifact. In a later analysis, a clonal expansion index was calculated for each public chain from normalized within-repertoire ranks of inferred template counts. In a later analysis, generation probabilities were computed using a VDJ recombination model fitted to out-of-frame rearrangements, and the results were checked against IGoR. Hypergeometric tests were used in a later analysis to score TCR-TCR, TCR-HLA and TCR-CMV co-occurrence, with a repertoire-size bias correction applied to the TCR pairs. False discovery rates were estimated in a later analysis by permuting HLA or CMV assignments 20 times. A later analysis grouped co-occurring TCRs with DBSCAN, adding TCRdist sequence similarity when clustering within HLA-allele-positive subsets. Repertoires with fewer than 30,000 or more than 120,000 public chains were left out of co-occurrence clustering, as were four to six repertoires with anomalous nucleotide sharing. TCRdb carries this immuneACCESS record with in-frame sequences only. Its versions omit some clonotypes, under half of them owing to an unresolved V gene in the studies checked, with the rest unexplained. V and J calls plus clone size are reproduced from that table; the DNA served to infer D and trimming. Recorded for this sample are fewer than 120,000 clones; approximately 86% of them occurred a single time. The ten largest clones represent about 1.8% of the sample.

The sample holds one count of this clone. The antigen it binds to is not known. Base-call qualities are not available, and no considerably larger clone is one nucleotide away. The cohort consisted of approximately 690 healthy bone marrow donors. At the time of sampling, every cohort member was nominally healthy, though immune exposures that went unrecorded were likely present. The donor tested CMV seronegative, placing the donor among the 300 to 400 seronegative members of the cohort. Each donor provided a peripheral blood sample, and peripheral blood mononuclear cells were used for TCR beta sequencing. Genomic DNA extraction from the blood cell samples was performed with the Qiagen DNeasy Blood Extraction Kit. Taken from the germline V gene, the CDR1 and CDR2 loops are SGHRS and YFSETQ. The CDR3 starts with the cysteine, ends with the phenylalanine, and has 13 residues. The DNA shown is the 39-base CDR3, in frame from base 1. Trimming at the junction amounts to 5 bases on V and 10 bases on J, and the germline ends lie 13 bases apart.

General conclusions and limits of the study: Linkage disequilibrium might explain the correlated functional status among segregating V segments, but an unknown experimental factor could not be ruled out. V-gene and J-gene trimming of TCR beta chains was associated with a missense DCLRE1C variant in a later genetic analysis, and the association was replicated in an independent cohort. In a later analysis, around 17,000 TCR beta sequences were associated with specific HLA alleles at a false discovery rate of 0.05. Cytomegalovirus status was reported to be diagnosed by the classifier with high specificity and sensitivity in both the original and validation cohorts. A further reported finding was that TCR beta sequences accurately predicted the HLA-A and HLA-B alleles for most subjects in the first cohort. When HLA alleles, especially DR and DQ, strongly co-occurred, TCR associations were difficult to assign to individual alleles. A cluster of highly shared sequence variants was judged likely to represent a technical artifact of the sequencing pipeline. Because HLA typing was unavailable for some donors at each locus, only the typed subset was used in association tests. Most CMV-associated TCR beta chains appeared to be HLA-restricted in a later analysis, and the HLA associations seemed to be driven largely by CMV exposure. For the cohort, immune exposure information was limited to CMV serostatus. While some public TCRs were present in many individuals, most TCR sequences turned up only very rarely across donors. Because the 87-base-pair reads could not distinguish some IMGT-functional V segments, including TRBV6-2 and TRBV6-3, those segments were excluded. In a later analysis, TCR association rates were found to vary across HLA loci, with the most associated TCRs seen for DRB1 alleles and the fewest for HLA-C alleles. A few of the identified cytomegalovirus-associated TCR beta chains were confirmed in vitro to be specific for cytomegalovirus antigens. Over 15 rarely observed V segments, including chromosome 9 orphons, were excluded from the earlier analysis of several hundred of the donors because counts were too low. In a later genetic analysis, fewer N-insertions in productive TCRs were reported among donors in an Asian-associated ancestry cluster than the roughly 700-donor mean. The presence/absence analyses assumed that sequencing depth was roughly uniform across donors, and that assumption may not be true. This cohort had only TCR beta chains sequenced, and the lack of alpha or paired-chain data limited which features could be detected. In an earlier analysis of over 550 of the donors, most TCR beta V segments were observed in productive rearrangements about 90% or about 30% of the time, broadly matching IMGT annotations. In the study, some 160 TCR beta chains were listed as associated with cytomegalovirus. The authors suggested that the approach could potentially be extended to other disease states and immunological phenotypes. Several of the top co-occurrence clusters appeared to be linked to parvovirus B19, influenza, CMV and Epstein-Barr virus, according to a later analysis. In a later analysis, HLA-associated TCR beta chains were found to be more clonally expanded and to have lower generation probabilities than equally common non-associated chains.

Recombination connected TRBV5-1 to TRBJ1-6, with no D gene named confidently. Sequencing used PBMCs. This TCR derives from a middle-aged man in good health and CMV-seronegative. CDR3 sequence: CASRGRKESPLHF. At the DNA level, the sequence is TGCGCCAGCAGAGGCAGGAAAGAATCACCCCTCCACTTT.